The 24 T cell receptor beta chains listed next were all sequenced from one sample in a study of T cells after posttransplantation cyclophosphamide (dated by TCRdb to the mid-2010s). The intended sense of this specimen's treatment or condition label: high-dose cyclophosphamide on days +3 and +4 as single-agent GVHD prophylaxis. PTCy patients received busulfan and fludarabine conditioning, a related or unrelated marrow graft, and cyclophosphamide on days +3 and +4. Preparation of the library involved the immunoSEQ multiplex PCR assay. The table comes from immuneACCESS by way of TCRdb, which keeps in-frame sequences with V and J called. Part of the clones is missing from these tables; in studies checked, under half for an unresolved V gene and the rest for unknown reasons. Present in this sample are about 8,000 clones, roughly 82% of which were seen just once. About 18% of the sample is taken by the ten largest.

The input for sequencing was CD4+ T cells sorted from blood, taken 950 to 1,200 days after allogeneic stem cell transplant with posttransplant cyclophosphamide. The receptors were gathered from a female patient in her 40s who received an allogeneic stem cell transplant from a related donor, was CMV-positive, and had no GVHD. After a transplant, not all T cells may be the patient's own; some may come from the graft donor.

The chain employs TRBV5-8 and TRBJ1-2; 12 positions agree with TRBD1. The CDR3 has 13 amino acids. Germline V gene lookup returns CDR1 SGHTS and CDR2 YDEGEE. V trimming: 4 bases; J trimming: 10 bases; junction bases outside the gene matches: 5. The CDR3 reads CASSRDRGRDYTF. CDR3 sequence (DNA): TGTGCCAGCAGCCGGGACAGGGGGCGTGACTACACCTTC.

The rearrangement uses TRBV28 and TRBJ1-4, with D unresolved. From germline, CDR1 is MDHEN and CDR2 SYDVKM. The CDR3 extends over 14 amino acids. With 6 bases removed from V and 8 bases from J, the gap between germline ends came to 16 bases. The CDR3 sequence: CASSLIGNGEKLFF. The CDR3, as DNA: TGTGCCAGCAGCCTCATCGGGAATGGAGAAAAACTGTTTTTT.

This chain links TRBV11-3 with TRBJ2-1, with 7 bases matching TRBD1. Germline-derived CDR1 and CDR2 are SGHNT and YENEEA. This CDR3 comprises 16 residues. The V gene end was trimmed by 4 bases and the J gene end by 10 bases; junction bases not matched to a gene: 16. The CDR3 region is CASSYDPRTGMGEQFF. The CDR3 nucleotides are TGTGCCAGCAGCTACGACCCCCGGACAGGCATGGGAGAGCAGTTCTTC.

In this sample, this clone turned up a few times. The rearrangement uses TRBV7-9 and TRBJ2-4; possible D gene TRBD1, 5 bases. The CDR3 covers 15 residues. Per the germline V gene, CDR1 is SEHNR and CDR2 is FQNEAQ (reference sequence). The V gene lost 1 base and the J gene lost 5 bases, with 12 bases spanning the gap. CDR3 residues: CASSLVVGVQNIQYF. The CDR3 DNA follows: TGTGCCAGCAGCTTAGTAGTAGGGGTGCAAAACATTCAGTACTTC.

The rearrangement uses TRBV5-1 and TRBJ2-7; 7 bases fit TRBD1. The trim removed 7 bases at V and 7 bases at J, leaving 11 bases unmatched. Germline V gene sequence: CDR1 SGHRS, CDR2 YFSETQ. The CDR3 is made up of 13 amino acids. CDR3 sequence (DNA): TGCGCCAGCTCTAGAGAGGGGGCTGATGAGCAGTACTTC. Translated, it gives CASSREGADEQYF.

The chain links TRBV19 to TRBJ1-3; the match to TRBD1 covers 12 bases. The V gene end was trimmed by 5 bases and the J gene end by 3 bases; junction bases not matched to a gene: 5. CDR1 and CDR2 from the germline V gene are LNHDA and SQIVND (reference sequence). The CDR3 loop spans 16 amino acids. CDR3 in amino acids: CASSWGQGAVGNTIYF. The CDR3 DNA reads as TGTGCCAGTAGTTGGGGACAGGGGGCTGTTGGAAACACCATATATTTT.

This sequence joins TRBV7-2 and TRBJ2-1; possible D gene TRBD2, 6 bases. The V end was cut by 6 bases, the J end by 0 bases, with 12 bases between. CDR3 size: 15 residues. Germline CDR1 and CDR2: SGHTA and FQGNSA. The CDR3: CASRLSGGSYNEQFF. Here the CDR3 DNA reads TGTGCCAGCAGACTTAGCGGAGGCTCCTACAATGAGCAGTTCTTC.

The genes are TRBV5-1 and TRBJ2-7; D not resolved. Germline values: CDR1 SGHRS, CDR2 YFSETQ. The CDR3 runs to 11 residues. Trimming pared 0 bases from V and 6 bases from J, leaving 4 bases between. CDR3 DNA sequence: TGCGCCAGCAGCTTGGGGCCCGAGCAGTACTTC. It specifies CASSLGPEQYF.

The genes are TRBV27 and TRBJ1-4, with 7 bases matching TRBD1. CDR1 is MNHEY, CDR2 SMNVEV, per germline (reference sequence). CDR3 length: 16 residues. The J segment lost 3 bases and the V segment lost 3 bases, leaving 7 bases of the junction unmatched. CDR3 nucleotide sequence: TGTGCCAGCAGTTTTCTCAGACAGGGATCTAATGAAAAACTGTTTTTT. Translation gives CASSFLRQGSNEKLFF.

The chain combines TRBV19 with TRBJ2-1; the D gene is possibly TRBD2 (6 bases). The V gene lost 10 bases and the J gene lost 8 bases, with 12 bases spanning the gap. Germline V gene data show CDR1 as LNHDA and CDR2 as SQIVND (reference sequence). The CDR3 spans 11 residues. CDR3 residues: CATWDFDEQFF. The CDR3, as DNA: TGTGCCACCTGGGACTTCGATGAGCAGTTCTTC.

To note about this clone: Germline is not matched at one junction end, which may reflect a read error. Additional DNA sequences in this sample encode the identical CDR3. The rearrangement joins TRBV7-9 to TRBJ1-5; 9 bases line up with TRBD1. The germline gives CDR1 SEHNR, CDR2 FQNEAQ (reference sequence). This CDR3 has 14 amino acids. CDR3 loop: CASSLGQGHQPQHF. The CDR3 DNA reads TGTGCCAGCAGCTTGGGACAGGGTCATCAGCCCCAACATTTT.

This chain uses TRBV6-6 with TRBJ2-7; TRBD2 matches at 8 bases. V gave up 4 bases and J gave up 6 bases; unmatched junction bases: 5. This CDR3 region has 13 residues. Germline V gene data show CDR1 as MNHNY and CDR2 as SVGAGI (reference sequence). The CDR3 here is CASSSLLAAEQYF. In DNA, the CDR3 is TGTGCCAGCAGTTCCTTACTAGCGGCCGAGCAGTACTTC.

The chain employs TRBV11-3 and TRBJ2-7, with D hard to call. CDR3 size: 15 residues. Germline CDR1 reads SGHNT; CDR2 reads YENEEA. V was cut by 2 bases and J by 2 bases, with 13 bases left in between. For the CDR3, the DNA is TGTGCCAGCAGCTTAAGGAGTGGCCCTACCTACGAGCAGTACTTC. This encodes CASSLRSGPTYEQYF.

This chain's CDR3 is CASSNRAGELFF. Here the CDR3 DNA reads TGTGCCAGCAGCAACAGGGCCGGGGAGCTGTTTTTT. V usage is TRBV5-6 and J usage is TRBJ2-2; possibly TRBD1 for D (6 bases). The CDR3 length is 12 residues. Deletions cut 4 bases from V and 6 bases from J, with 7 bases between. Per the germline V gene, CDR1 is SGHDT and CDR2 is YYEEEE.

The chain recombines TRBV4-2 with TRBJ1-6; 10 nucleotides agree with TRBD1. V was clipped by 1 base and J by 8 bases; unmatched bases: 2. This CDR3 spans 15 amino acids. Germline V CDR1 and CDR2: LGHNA, YNFKEQ. The CDR3 spells CASSQGGTGDSPLHF. Here the CDR3 DNA reads TGTGCCAGCAGCCAAGGAGGGACAGGGGATTCACCCCTCCACTTT.

This chain links TRBV27 with TRBJ2-6; 9 bases align to TRBD1. The V and J ends lost 6 bases and 1 base, in that order; junction bases with no gene match: 4. The length of the CDR3 is 16 residues. Germline V lookup: CDR1 MNHEY, CDR2 SMNVEV (reference sequence). CDR3: CASRQQGASGANVLTF. In DNA form, the CDR3 reads TGTGCCAGCAGACAACAGGGGGCGTCTGGGGCCAACGTCCTGACTTTC.

V gene TRBV14 combines with J gene TRBJ2-7; D unclear. Germline V CDR1 and CDR2: SGHDN, FVKESK. V lost 1 base to trimming and J lost 3 bases, with 4 bases between them. The CDR3 extends over 12 amino acids. Here the CDR3 reads CASSQVSYEQYF. CDR3 sequence (DNA): TGTGCCAGCAGCCAAGTGAGCTACGAGCAGTACTTC.

The chain's CDR3 is CASSLDRVGGYTF. CDR3 nucleotides: TGTGCCAGCAGCTTGGACAGGGTTGGAGGCTACACCTTC. The V gene is TRBV5-4, the J gene TRBJ1-2, with D possibly matching TRBD1 (6 bases). This CDR3 comprises 13 residues. Trimming stripped 0 bases from V and 8 bases from J, with 11 bases between. Looked up from germline, CDR1 is SGHNT and CDR2 is YYREEE (reference sequence).

This rearrangement joins TRBV5-6 to TRBJ1-6; no clear D gene. Looked up from germline, CDR1 is SGHDT and CDR2 is YYEEEE. Trimming left V 2 bases short and J 6 bases short, with 9 bases between. The CDR3 consists of 14 residues. CDR3 residues: CASSFGPLNSPLHF. The CDR3 DNA is TGTGCCAGCAGCTTTGGGCCCCTTAATTCACCCCTCCACTTT.

The chain couples TRBV19 to TRBJ2-7, with 7 bases aligning to TRBD1. Germline trimming cut 5 bases from V and 3 bases from J; bases unmatched to any gene: 7. Germline V CDR1 and CDR2: LNHDA, SQIVND (reference sequence). This CDR3 is 14 amino acids long. CDR3: CASSADRSFYEQYF. The CDR3 bases are TGTGCCAGTAGTGCGGACAGGTCTTTCTACGAGCAGTACTTC.

This sequence joins TRBV5-6 and TRBJ2-3; 8 bases agree with TRBD2. CDR1 SGHDT and CDR2 YYEEEE come from the germline V gene. The CDR3 totals 15 residues. V was pared by 1 base and J by 3 bases, with 4 bases of the junction left unmatched. The DNA for the CDR3 is TGTGCCAGCAGCTTGTTTACTAGCGGTACAGATACGCAGTATTTT. Its protein is CASSLFTSGTDTQYF.

The chain recombines TRBV11-1 with TRBJ2-7; D perhaps matches TRBD2 (6 bases). The CDR3 contains 16 residues. V gave up 8 bases and J gave up 3 bases, with 23 bases separating them. Germline-derived CDR1 and CDR2 are SGHAT and FQDESV (reference sequence). CDR3 region: CASSKIGRGGDYEQYF. The DNA of the CDR3 is TGTGCCAGCTCTAAAATAGGGCGAGGAGGGGACTACGAGCAGTACTTC.

V is TRBV27 and J is TRBJ2-3, with 7 bases fitting TRBD1. V lost 1 base, J lost 1 base, and 5 bases stayed unmatched. The CDR3 sequence is 16 residues long. Germline V lookup: CDR1 MNHEY, CDR2 SMNVEV (reference sequence). The CDR3 spells CASSLFGQARTDTQYF. The CDR3 coding sequence is TGTGCCAGCAGTTTATTCGGACAGGCCCGCACAGATACGCAGTATTTT.

The chain employs TRBV5-6 and TRBJ2-1, with 9 bases identical to TRBD1. The CDR3 covers 15 residues. With V trimmed by 0 bases and J by 5 bases, 3 bases remained unmatched. CDR1 and CDR2 from the germline V gene are SGHDT and YYEEEE. In DNA form, the CDR3 reads TGTGCCAGCAGCTTGGGACAGGGGGGACACAATGAGCAGTTCTTC. It yields the protein CASSLGQGGHNEQFF.